A single sample gave rise to the 27 T cell receptor beta chains below, sequenced in a study of blood T cell repertoires in COVID-19. Clones were read by immunoSEQ multiplex PCR, and TCRdb kept only the in-frame ones, dropping some. The repertoire holds tens of thousands of clones, with roughly four fifths as singletons. Sequencing was performed on peripheral blood. The receptors here all came from a man aged 50 to 59 with active or convalescent COVID-19.

The V call is TRBV4-1, the J call TRBJ1-4; D possibly corresponds to TRBD1 (5 bases). Germline values: CDR1 MGHRA, CDR2 YSYEKL. V lost 1 base to trimming and J lost 4 bases, with 10 bases between them. The CDR3 sequence is 15 residues long. The CDR3 DNA reads as TGCGCCAGCAGCCAAGCAGGGCAGGGTAATGAAAAACTGTTTTTT. Translation: CASSQAGQGNEKLFF.

This clone was seen a handful of times. The CDR3 reads CASSPRQGEKLFF. The CDR3 bases are TGTGCCAGCAGCCCCCGGCAGGGTGAAAAACTGTTTTTT. V gene TRBV7-9 combines with J gene TRBJ1-4; the D gene is possibly TRBD1 (5 bases). In germline, CDR1 is SEHNR, CDR2 FQNEAQ (reference sequence). CDR3 length equals 13 residues. The V gene lost 5 bases and the J gene lost 7 bases, with 11 bases spanning the gap.

The rearrangement uses TRBV28 and TRBJ2-7, with unresolved D. The germline V gene encodes CDR1 MDHEN and CDR2 SYDVKM. The CDR3 loop spans 13 amino acids. The V end lost 6 bases, the J end lost 0 bases, and 9 bases lay between the germline ends. The CDR3 spells CASRSPISYEQYF. The CDR3, as DNA: TGTGCCAGCAGGAGTCCAATCTCCTACGAGCAGTACTTC.

The V gene is TRBV6-5, the J gene TRBJ1-3; 7 bases agree with TRBD1. The J segment lost 2 bases and the V segment lost 4 bases, leaving 5 bases of the junction unmatched. Germline V gene sequence: CDR1 MNHEY, CDR2 SVGAGI. The CDR3 extends over 15 amino acids. The CDR3 DNA reads TGTGCCAGCAGTTCAGACAGGGCAGCTGGAAACACCATATATTTT. Translation: CASSSDRAAGNTIYF.

For this clone: Other DNA sequences from this sample encode an identical CDR3 as well. V and J are TRBV20-1 and TRBJ2-1; D remains ambiguous. V gave up 2 bases and J gave up 8 bases, with 7 bases separating them. The CDR3 is made up of 11 amino acids. CDR1 DFQATT and CDR2 SNEGSKA come from the germline V gene (reference sequence). CDR3 DNA sequence: TGCAGTGCTAGATCTGGGCATGAGCAGTTCTTC. Translation gives CSARSGHEQFF.

This clone showed up just a few times. At one end the junction does not follow the germline gene, possibly because of a read error. The rearrangement uses TRBV6-4 and TRBJ1-1; D call uncertain. The CDR3 spans 11 residues. Looked up from germline, CDR1 is MRHNA and CDR2 is SNTAGT. The CDR3 sequence is CATTWRLPPLF. The CDR3 DNA reads as TGTGCCACCACTTGGCGGCTACCACCGCTCTTT.

The CDR3 DNA sequence: TGTGCCATCAGCGACACCCGACAGGGGGCTAATGAAAAACTGTTTTTT. Its protein is CAISDTRQGANEKLFF. The J gene is TRBJ1-4, the V gene TRBV10-3; 9 bases line up with TRBD1. Per the germline V gene, CDR1 is ENHRY and CDR2 is SYGVKD. Trimming cost V 6 bases and J 3 bases; bases outside gene matches: 8. This CDR3 contains 16 residues.

V usage is TRBV14 and J usage is TRBJ1-3, with 7 bases fitting TRBD1. In germline, CDR1 is SGHDN, CDR2 FVKESK. This CDR3 contains 18 residues. V trimming: 2 bases; J trimming: 2 bases; junction bases outside the gene matches: 12. The DNA of the CDR3 is TGTGCCAGCAGCCAACGTCCTCCAGGGGGGAAAGCTGGAAACACCATATATTTT. This translates into CASSQRPPGGKAGNTIYF.

The gene calls are TRBV5-1 and TRBJ1-1, with 10 bases fitting TRBD1. The V gene end was trimmed by 4 bases and the J gene end by 3 bases; junction bases not matched to a gene: 12. CDR3 length: 17 residues. Germline CDR1 reads SGHRS; CDR2 reads YFSETQ. The CDR3 DNA sequence: TGCGCCAGCAGCCGGTCGGTCGGGGGACAGGGGTACACTGAAGCTTTCTTT. Encoded protein: CASSRSVGGQGYTEAFF. Supplemented by reference TRBV5-1 and TRBJ1-1, the full variable domain reads KAGVTQTPRYLIKTRGQQVTLSCSPISGHRSVSWYQQTPGQGLQFLFEYFSETQRNKGNFPGRFSGRQFSNSRSEMNVSTLELGDSALYLCASSRSVGGQGYTEAFFGQGTRLTVV.

This clone was seen more than once but under ten times. The sample carries other DNA sequences with the same CDR3. The V and J genes are TRBV4-1 and TRBJ2-3; possible D gene TRBD1, 5 bases. This CDR3 is 16 amino acids long. Trimming stripped 1 base from V and 1 base from J, with 12 bases between. From germline, CDR1 is MGHRA and CDR2 YSYEKL. The CDR3 spells CASSQGDRGRTDTQYF. CDR3 sequence (DNA): TGCGCCAGCAGCCAAGGGGATAGGGGCCGCACAGATACGCAGTATTTT.

The V call is TRBV30, the J call TRBJ1-4; D uncertain. The CDR3 has 13 amino acids. Trimming left V 0 bases short and J 8 bases short, with 10 bases between. The germline CDR1 and CDR2 sequences are GTSNPN and SVGIG (reference sequence). The CDR3 nucleotides are TGTGCCTGGAGTGTGTACGGGAACGAAAAACTGTTTTTT. The encoded protein is CAWSVYGNEKLFF.

J is TRBJ1-5 and V is TRBV4-1; TRBD1 matches 8 bases. CDR1 is MGHRA, CDR2 YSYEKL, per germline. V lost 1 base to trimming and J lost 2 bases; unmatched junction nucleotides: 13. The CDR3 loop spans 19 amino acids. The CDR3 is CASSQVPRVTGAGNQPQHF. The CDR3 nucleotides are TGCGCCAGCAGCCAAGTACCAAGGGTGACAGGGGCTGGCAATCAGCCCCAGCATTTT.

This clone was counted only a few times. The genes are TRBV6-2 or TRBV6-3 and TRBJ2-3; tentatively, D is TRBD1 (5 bases). V was clipped by 4 bases and J by 1 base, with 12 bases between them. Germline-derived CDR1 and CDR2 are MNHEY and SVGEGT. This CDR3 comprises 15 residues. The CDR3 DNA sequence: TGTGCCAGCAGTTTATTAACGACAGGCACAGATACGCAGTATTTT. Its protein product is CASSLLTTGTDTQYF.

This clone was picked up a small number of times. V gene TRBV4-1 combines with J gene TRBJ1-5; D perhaps matches TRBD1 (5 bases). V dropped 4 bases and J dropped 1 base, with 14 bases sitting between them. CDR3 length: 16 residues. CDR1 and CDR2 from the germline V gene are MGHRA and YSYEKL. CDR3 nucleotides: TGCGCCAGCAGCCCCGGCGGGGGGTTGAGCAATCAGCCCCAGCATTTT. Its translation: CASSPGGGLSNQPQHF.

A single count supports this clone. This rearrangement joins TRBV21-1 to TRBJ2-7; TRBD2 is the table's D call and was not checked against the DNA. TRBV21-1 is a documented pseudogene. This CDR3 region has 14 residues. CDR3: CASSWTSGGYEQYV. CDR3 sequence (DNA): TGTGCCAGCAGCTGGACTAGCGGGGGTTACGAGCAGTACGTC.

J is TRBJ2-1 and V is TRBV6-1, with a tentative D call TRBD1 (6 bases). V lost 4 bases, J lost 7 bases, and 20 bases lay in between. CDR1 is MNHNS and CDR2 is SASEGT in the germline V gene. This CDR3 is built from 16 residues. CDR3 in DNA: TGTGCCAGCAGTGGAGAGCTCAGGGGAGTGAGGAATGAGCAGTTCTTC. Protein: CASSGELRGVRNEQFF.

The chain carries TRBV19 and TRBJ1-1, with 11 bases aligning to TRBD1. V shed 6 bases and J 6 bases; nucleotides not matched to a gene: 9. CDR1 is LNHDA and CDR2 is SQIVND in the germline V gene (reference sequence). The CDR3 covers 15 residues. The CDR3 bases are TGTGCCAGTAGGCCGGGACAGGGGGTATGGGCTGAAGCTTTCTTT. Translated: CASRPGQGVWAEAFF.

This clone was recorded only once. Other DNA sequences in this sample translate to the same CDR3. In DNA form, the CDR3 reads TGCGCCAGCAGCCAAGAGGCTAGCGGGGGGGCGGTAGATACGCAGTATTTT. It is translated as CASSQEASGGAVDTQYF. The chain recombines TRBV4-1 with TRBJ2-3, with 12 bases fitting TRBD2. The V gene's germline CDR1 is MGHRA and CDR2 YSYEKL. The CDR3 totals 17 residues. J was trimmed by 5 bases and V by 0 bases; bases with no gene match: 6.

This chain uses TRBV19 with TRBJ1-5, with D tentatively TRBD1 (6 bases). This CDR3 comprises 14 residues. The germline V and J ends were trimmed by 5 bases and 1 base, with 9 bases remaining between them. Germline V gene sequence: CDR1 LNHDA, CDR2 SQIVND (reference sequence). CDR3 bases: TGTGCCAGTAGTGCGACAGGAAGCAATCAGCCCCAGCATTTT. Its protein product is CASSATGSNQPQHF. The variable domain in full, completed from reference TRBV19 and TRBJ1-5, reads DGGITQSPKYLFRKEGQNVTLSCEQNLNHDAMYWYRQDPGQGLRLIYYSQIVNDFQKGDIAEGYSVSREKKESFPLTVTSAQKNPTAFYLCASSATGSNQPQHFGDGTRLSIL.

The J gene is TRBJ1-5, the V gene TRBV19; the D gene is possibly TRBD1 (5 bases). Per the germline V gene, CDR1 is LNHDA and CDR2 is SQIVND (reference sequence). The CDR3 extends over 13 amino acids. V gave up 2 bases and J gave up 6 bases, with 8 bases separating them. The CDR3 region is CASSIQGGQPQHF. In nucleotides, the CDR3 is TGTGCCAGTAGTATACAGGGAGGTCAGCCCCAGCATTTT.

The V and J genes are TRBV10-3 and TRBJ1-4; 7 bases map to TRBD1. Trimming removed 3 bases from V and 8 bases from J; junction bases left unmatched: 6. There are 14 residues in the CDR3. Per germline, CDR1 ENHRY and CDR2 SYGVKD. CDR3 loop: CAISDGTVGEKLFF. CDR3 DNA: TGTGCCATCAGTGATGGGACAGTCGGAGAAAAACTGTTTTTT.

The V gene is TRBV6-2 or TRBV6-3, the J gene TRBJ2-5; 13 bases line up with TRBD2. Trimming cost V 6 bases and J 5 bases; bases outside gene matches: 9. The CDR3 has 16 residues. Germline V CDR1 and CDR2: MNHEY, SVGEGT. The CDR3 protein is CASSSRTSGGWETQYF. The DNA of the CDR3 is TGTGCCAGCAGCTCACGGACTAGCGGGGGCTGGGAGACCCAGTACTTC.

The chain has TRBV7-2 and TRBJ1-1, with TRBD1 matching over 11 bases. CDR3 size: 17 residues. Germline CDR1 SGHTA, CDR2 FQGNSA. J lost 6 bases, V lost 2 bases, and 11 bases had no gene match. The CDR3 sequence is CASSLFPLGQGDPEAFF. CDR3 DNA: TGTGCCAGCAGCTTATTCCCCCTGGGACAGGGGGACCCTGAAGCTTTCTTT.

This chain links TRBV28 with TRBJ1-6; 8 nucleotides match TRBD1. V was clipped by 9 bases and J by 7 bases; unmatched bases: 8. The CDR3 runs to 14 residues. Germline CDR1 and CDR2: MDHEN and SYDVKM. CDR3 nucleotide sequence: TGTGCCAGTTCCACAGGGGGGTACAATTCACCCCTCCACTTT. Protein: CASSTGGYNSPLHF.

CDR3 amino acids: CASSFQGGTDTQYF. The CDR3 DNA sequence: TGTGCCAGCAGTTTTCAGGGTGGAACAGATACGCAGTATTTT. The rearrangement links TRBV6-5 to TRBJ2-3, with D possibly matching TRBD1 (5 bases). The germline V gene has CDR1 MNHEY and CDR2 SVGAGI. The CDR3 is made up of 14 amino acids. V was trimmed by 4 bases and J by 3 bases, leaving 11 bases between them.

The chain links TRBV7-2 to TRBJ2-4, with D unresolved. CDR1 and CDR2 from the germline V gene are SGHTA and FQGNSA. The CDR3 totals 13 residues. The ends were cut back, 5 bases at V and 4 bases at J, with 9 bases in the middle. The CDR3 nucleotides read TGTGCCAGCAGCCCGACTGTGAAAAACATTCAGTACTTC. Encoded protein: CASSPTVKNIQYF.

This rearrangement joins TRBV2 to TRBJ1-2, with 7 positions matching TRBD1. V lost 5 bases, J lost 4 bases, and 4 bases stayed unmatched. The germline gives CDR1 SNHLY, CDR2 FYNNEI. The CDR3 runs 13 residues. The DNA of the CDR3 is TGTGCCAGCAGTAAACAGGGGACCTATGGCTACACCTTC. Its protein product is CASSKQGTYGYTF.